This T cell receptor (beta chain) was profiled in a study of blood T cell repertoires in COVID-19. On the study more broadly: Material from acute and convalescent COVID-19 was sourced from the United States, Italy and Spain. From T cells, B-cell-depleted T cells, or PBMCs came the material, which was cDNA or gDNA.

Trimming took 4 bases from V and 2 from J, leaving 17 bases between them. There are 16 residues in the CDR3. The germline V gene has CDR1 SGDLS and CDR2 YYNGEE. This study enrolled people aged roughly 18 to 89 from roughly 22 US geographic areas. Cohort allocation depended upon clinical history that participants reported. Assay used: immunoSEQ multiplex PCR; TCRdb lists only in-frame clones, some missing. In the table there are some 170,000 clones, approximately 85% of which are singletons. The chain uses TRBV9 and TRBJ2-3; D possibly corresponds to TRBD2 (5 bases). Sequencing input: PBMCs or T cells enriched from blood (not recorded which). This clonotype was sampled from a man between 35 and 55 years old who had recovered from COVID-19. The DNA for the CDR3 is TGTGCCAGCAGCCCCTCGGGATGGGATCCCACAGATACGCAGTATTTT. As protein: CASSPSGWDPTDTQYF.